This TCR beta chain was retrieved from a study of Tregs in tolerant kidney transplant recipients (dated by TCRdb to about 2019). Broadly, across the study: TCRbeta sequencing was used in the study to identify donor-specific regulatory T cells before combined kidney and bone marrow transplantation, and the identified cells were then tracked after transplant. TCRbeta repertoire sequencing was used in a few healthy controls to compare several methods for expanding Tregs specific for an allogeneic donor. Overall study outcomes, separate from this receptor: Biological reproducibility was not directly assessed, although technical replication error appeared to be minimal. Expanding Tregs with activated donor B cells appeared to identify the most biologically relevant and donor-specific TCRbeta repertoire. Because the study included only a small number of patients, the results must be confirmed in larger populations and under other immunosuppression protocols.

For TCRbeta CDR3 sequencing, genomic DNA was extracted from sorted cells using the QIAGEN DNeasy Blood and Tissue Kit. High-throughput TCRbeta CDR3 sequencing was carried out commercially through immunoSEQ, with PCR amplification with bias correction and internal controls included. As for the original processing: Unique productive TCRbeta sequences were defined by CDR3 nucleotide sequence when primers matched and otherwise by CDR3 amino acid sequence together with Vbeta and Jbeta genes. To correct sorting error, sequences shared between sorted populations at a frequency ratio of 2:1 or less were removed; the rest were assigned to the higher population. A sequence counted as donor-reactive if, in CFSE-low cells, the sequence had a frequency of at least 0.01% and was expanded at least 5-fold compared with unstimulated cells. Repertoire divergence was quantified by Jensen-Shannon divergence calculated from the top 100 TCRbeta sequences ranked by frequency. When a sample had multiple sequencing runs, each run was corrected for sorting error separately and the runs were then pooled. TCRdb took over this immuneACCESS table, retaining in-frame rearrangements with V and J assigned. Such tables are incomplete; in checked studies, under half of the missing clones stem from an unresolved V gene, and the remainder is unexplained. The V and J calls and clone size were taken over from that table, and D and trimming were inferred from the DNA. Here the sample has some 240,000 clones; roughly four fifths occur a single time. Of the sample, around 0.64% is held by the ten largest clones.

Thawed PBMCs were FACS-sorted into unstimulated Tregs (CD4+CD25+CD127-), CD4+ non-Tregs (CD4+CD25-), CD4 cells and CD8 cells. Healthy control blood was obtained either as purchased buffy coats or from healthy volunteers. Healthy control blood was processed by Ficoll density gradient to PBMCs and cryopreserved; patient PBMCs were collected before and after transplant. A note on this clone: What this receptor recognizes is not known. No much larger clonotype is one base removed from it; base qualities were not supplied.

Trimming at the junction amounts to 3 bases on V and 1 base on J, and the germline ends lie 10 bases apart. CDR1 and CDR2 were assigned from the germline V gene (reference sequence) as LNHDA and SQIVND. The CDR3 covers 15 residues, taking in both the cysteine and the phenylalanine. Here the CDR3 DNA is all that survives: 45 bases in frame from base 1. The chain is assembled from TRBV19 and TRBJ1-5, with TRBD1 as a weak D call on 6 bases. The specimen was CD4+ T cells from blood. The TCR originated in a human donor in good health. CDR3 protein: CASSIAGASNQPQHF. The nucleotide sequence is TGTGCCAGTAGTATCGCGGGGGCAAGCAATCAGCCCCAGCATTTT.